This entry describes one TCR beta chain. The data were obtained in a study of blood T cell repertoires in COVID-19. Only in-frame clones appear in the TCRdb table, and some are missing; sequencing was by immunoSEQ multiplex PCR. The table lists about 270,000 clones, about four fifths of them singletons, with roughly a tenth in the top ten. CDR3 length: 15 amino acids. CDR1 GTSNPN and CDR2 SVGIG come from the germline V gene (reference sequence). Deletions cut 1 base from V and 3 bases from J, with 16 bases between. This chain uses TRBV30 with TRBJ2-7, with TRBD1 as a possible D gene (5 bases). The sequenced sample consisted of peripheral blood. The TCR was taken from a woman in her forties or fifties who had recovered from COVID-19. The CDR3 bases are TGTGCCTGGAGTGGAATAAGGGGTCGGTACTACGAGCAGTACTTC. This translates into CAWSGIRGRYYEQYF.